A selection of T cell receptor beta chains follows, all from one sample in a study of blood T cell repertoires in COVID-19. The table came from immunoSEQ multiplex PCR; TCRdb's copy has only in-frame clones and leaves some out. Of approximately 200,000 clones in the sample, about 87% are singletons; the top ten hold around 4%. Specimen: peripheral blood. The receptor set was obtained from a woman younger than 45 with acute or convalescent COVID-19. Each CDR3 is given with its conserved first and last residue. D genes are given only for firm matches. Rows give clone size only sometimes, using once, few, many, or a class for an expanded clone.

D gene: TRBD2; J gene: TRBJ2-1; clone size: -; CDR3 length: 16; V gene: TRBV4-2; CDR3 DNA: TGTGCCAGCAGCCAAGATTTGGCTAGCGGGAGGAATGAGCAGTTCTTC; CDR3 protein: CASSQDLASGRNEQFF
D gene: -; J gene: TRBJ2-6; clone size: -; CDR3 length: 13; V gene: TRBV27; CDR3 DNA: TGTGCCAGCCGAAACACTGGGGCCAACGTCCTGACTTTC; CDR3 protein: CASRNTGANVLTF
D gene: TRBD1; J gene: TRBJ1-2; clone size: -; CDR3 length: 14; V gene: TRBV5-4; CDR3 DNA: TGTGCCAGCAGCTTGGGGACAGGGGACTATGGCTACACCTTC; CDR3 protein: CASSLGTGDYGYTF
D gene: TRBD1; J gene: TRBJ1-2; clone size: -; CDR3 length: 15; V gene: TRBV28; CDR3 DNA: TGTGCCAGCAGCGGTCCCGGGACAGTGCCCTATGGCTACACCTTC; CDR3 protein: CASSGPGTVPYGYTF
D gene: -; J gene: TRBJ2-3; clone size: once; CDR3 length: 14; V gene: TRBV5-1; CDR3 DNA: TGCGCCAGCAGCTTGGGTCTGGGGCCAGATACGCAGTATTTT; CDR3 protein: CASSLGLGPDTQYF
D gene: TRBD1; J gene: TRBJ1-2; clone size: -; CDR3 length: 17; V gene: TRBV7-2; CDR3 DNA: TGTGCCAGCAGCTACCAGACAGGGGGCCTAATCAACTATGGCTACACCTTC; CDR3 protein: CASSYQTGGLINYGYTF
D gene: -; J gene: TRBJ2-7; clone size: once; CDR3 length: 14; V gene: TRBV5-1; CDR3 DNA: TGCGCCAGCAGCCCTTATTTGGAGTCCTACGAGCAGTACTTC; CDR3 protein: CASSPYLESYEQYF
D gene: TRBD2; J gene: TRBJ2-1; clone size: -; CDR3 length: 15; V gene: TRBV19; CDR3 DNA: TGTGCCAGTAGACTTACTAGCGGGAGGTTGAATGAGCAGTTCTTC; CDR3 protein: CASRLTSGRLNEQFF
D gene: -; J gene: TRBJ1-4; clone size: -; CDR3 length: 12; V gene: TRBV28; CDR3 DNA: TGTGCCAGCAGTTTGAGAAATGAAAAACTGTTTTTT; CDR3 protein: CASSLRNEKLFF
D gene: -; J gene: TRBJ2-2; clone size: -; CDR3 length: 15; V gene: TRBV10-1; CDR3 DNA: TGCGCCAGCAGTGAGAAACAGGGGAGGTACGGGGAGCTGTTTTTT; CDR3 protein: CASSEKQGRYGELFF
D gene: TRBD2; J gene: TRBJ2-3; clone size: -; CDR3 length: 12; V gene: TRBV7-9; CDR3 DNA: TGTGCCAGCAGCTATCCAGGACTAGCGGCATTGTTT; CDR3 protein: CASSYPGLAALF
D gene: TRBD2; J gene: TRBJ2-1; clone size: -; CDR3 length: 16; V gene: TRBV11-3; CDR3 DNA: TGTGCCAGCAGCGGTAAATCCTGGACTAGTGACAATGAGCAGTTCTTC; CDR3 protein: CASSGKSWTSDNEQFF
D gene: -; J gene: TRBJ2-7; clone size: -; CDR3 length: 15; V gene: TRBV18; CDR3 DNA: TGTGCCAGCTCACCTCGCGGGACGGAGACCTACGAGCAGTACTTC; CDR3 protein: CASSPRGTETYEQYF
D gene: -; J gene: TRBJ1-1; clone size: -; CDR3 length: 13; V gene: TRBV29-1; CDR3 DNA: TGCAGCGTTGCACAGGGATTGAACACTGAAGCTTTCTTT; CDR3 protein: CSVAQGLNTEAFF
D gene: -; J gene: TRBJ1-2; clone size: -; CDR3 length: 13; V gene: TRBV7-8; CDR3 DNA: TGTGCCAGCAGCTTAGTCAGACAGGACGGCTACACCTTC; CDR3 protein: CASSLVRQDGYTF
D gene: -; J gene: TRBJ2-1; clone size: -; CDR3 length: 10; V gene: TRBV29-1; CDR3 DNA: TGCAGCGTTTTGCGGAATGAGCAGTTCTTC; CDR3 protein: CSVLRNEQFF
D gene: -; J gene: TRBJ2-3; clone size: -; CDR3 length: 15; V gene: TRBV6-5; CDR3 DNA: TGTGCCAGCAGCCTGATTGCGTCTTCCCGGGATACGCAGTATTTT; CDR3 protein: CASSLIASSRDTQYF
D gene: -; J gene: TRBJ1-3; clone size: -; CDR3 length: 15; V gene: TRBV9; CDR3 DNA: TGTGCCAGCAGCGTAGCTTCAGGGGCTGGAAACACCATATATTTT; CDR3 protein: CASSVASGAGNTIYF
D gene: -; J gene: TRBJ2-7; clone size: few; CDR3 length: 15; V gene: TRBV7-8; CDR3 DNA: TGTGCCAGCAGCTTACCGCTGGGGCAGGCCTACGAGCAGTACTTC; CDR3 protein: CASSLPLGQAYEQYF
D gene: -; J gene: TRBJ2-7; clone size: -; CDR3 length: 14; V gene: TRBV5-1; CDR3 DNA: TGCGCCAGCAGCCCTAGGACTTCTGGGGACGAGCAGTACTTC; CDR3 protein: CASSPRTSGDEQYF
D gene: TRBD1; J gene: TRBJ2-7; clone size: -; CDR3 length: 13; V gene: TRBV2; CDR3 DNA: TGTGCCAGCTCGAGACAGGGGACGGGCGAGCAGTACTTC; CDR3 protein: CASSRQGTGEQYF
D gene: TRBD1; J gene: TRBJ1-5; clone size: -; CDR3 length: 16; V gene: TRBV18; CDR3 DNA: TGTGCCAGCTCATCGGACAGGGAATATAGCAATCAGCCCCAGCATTTT; CDR3 protein: CASSSDREYSNQPQHF
D gene: -; J gene: TRBJ2-1; clone size: -; CDR3 length: 13; V gene: TRBV14; CDR3 DNA: TGTGCCAGCAGCCTCCAGAGGGTTGGTGAGCAGTTCTTC; CDR3 protein: CASSLQRVGEQFF
D gene: -; J gene: TRBJ1-2; clone size: -; CDR3 length: 13; V gene: TRBV30; CDR3 DNA: TGTGCCTGGAGTGTACTACGGGGGTACAGCTACACCTTC; CDR3 protein: CAWSVLRGYSYTF
D gene: -; J gene: TRBJ2-1; clone size: -; CDR3 length: 15; V gene: TRBV11-2; CDR3 DNA: TGTGCCAGCAGCTTAGCGGGGTCCTCCTACAATGAGCAGTTCTTC; CDR3 protein: CASSLAGSSYNEQFF
D gene: -; J gene: TRBJ1-6; clone size: -; CDR3 length: 13; V gene: TRBV7-2; CDR3 DNA: TGTGCCAGCAGCCCCGACAAGAATTCACCCCTCCACTTT; CDR3 protein: CASSPDKNSPLHF
D gene: -; J gene: TRBJ2-5; clone size: few; CDR3 length: 12; V gene: TRBV28; CDR3 DNA: TGTGCCAGCAGTTTTAGACAAGAGACCCAGTACTTC; CDR3 protein: CASSFRQETQYF
D gene: TRBD1; J gene: TRBJ2-6; clone size: -; CDR3 length: 15; V gene: TRBV9; CDR3 DNA: TGTGCCAGCAACAGAGACAGGGCTGGGGCCAACGTCCTGACTTTC; CDR3 protein: CASNRDRAGANVLTF
D gene: -; J gene: TRBJ1-1; clone size: -; CDR3 length: 15; V gene: TRBV28; CDR3 DNA: TGTGCCAGCAGTAGGGCAGGGTATGCGAACACTGAAGCTTTCTTT; CDR3 protein: CASSRAGYANTEAFF
D gene: -; J gene: TRBJ2-1; clone size: -; CDR3 length: 19; V gene: TRBV21-1; CDR3 DNA: TGTGCCAGCAGCAAAGAGGGGGGGGAGCGGTACAGCTCCTACAATGAGCAGTTCTTC; CDR3 protein: CASSKEGGERYSSYNEQFF
D gene: -; J gene: TRBJ2-7; clone size: -; CDR3 length: 12; V gene: TRBV7-9; CDR3 DNA: TGTGCGGGCCAGGGGCCACCGGCGGAGCAGTACTTC; CDR3 protein: CAGQGPPAEQYF
D gene: -; J gene: TRBJ2-7; clone size: -; CDR3 length: 13; V gene: TRBV7-2; CDR3 DNA: TGTGCCAGCAGCCCCGGGGACTCCTACGAGCAGTACTTC; CDR3 protein: CASSPGDSYEQYF
D gene: TRBD1; J gene: TRBJ2-5; clone size: -; CDR3 length: 14; V gene: TRBV5-1; CDR3 DNA: TGCGCCAGCAGCTTGGGGACAGGGGAAGAGACCCAGTACTTC; CDR3 protein: CASSLGTGEETQYF
D gene: TRBD1; J gene: TRBJ2-2; clone size: -; CDR3 length: 13; V gene: TRBV2; CDR3 DNA: TGTGCCAGCAGTGGACAGGGTTATTGGGAGCTGTTTTTT; CDR3 protein: CASSGQGYWELFF
D gene: -; J gene: TRBJ1-6; clone size: -; CDR3 length: 12; V gene: TRBV7-3; CDR3 DNA: TGTGCCAGCACCACCCTTGGCTCACCCCTCCACTTT; CDR3 protein: CASTTLGSPLHF
D gene: -; J gene: TRBJ1-5; clone size: -; CDR3 length: 13; V gene: TRBV6-4; CDR3 DNA: TGTGCCAGCAGTGTTGGGGGGAATCAGCCCCAGCATTTT; CDR3 protein: CASSVGGNQPQHF
D gene: -; J gene: TRBJ1-5; clone size: few; CDR3 length: 17; V gene: TRBV7-2; CDR3 DNA: TGTGCCAGCAGCTTGAGGGCAGGCGGGGGGAGCAATCAGCCCCAGCATTTT; CDR3 protein: CASSLRAGGGSNQPQHF
D gene: TRBD2; J gene: TRBJ2-1; clone size: few; CDR3 length: 15; V gene: TRBV11-3; CDR3 DNA: TGTGCCAGCAGCTTTAGCGGGGGAACCTACAATGAGCAGTTCTTC; CDR3 protein: CASSFSGGTYNEQFF
D gene: TRBD2; J gene: TRBJ2-1; clone size: -; CDR3 length: 14; V gene: TRBV6-5; CDR3 DNA: TGTGCCAGCAGCACTAGCGGGAGGAGAAATGAGCAGTTCTTC; CDR3 protein: CASSTSGRRNEQFF
D gene: TRBD2; J gene: TRBJ2-3; clone size: -; CDR3 length: 15; V gene: TRBV5-1; CDR3 DNA: TGCGCCAGCAGGTACGGACTAGCGGGCACAGATACGCAGTATTTT; CDR3 protein: CASRYGLAGTDTQYF
D gene: TRBD2; J gene: TRBJ2-3; clone size: few; CDR3 length: 16; V gene: TRBV5-1; CDR3 DNA: TGCGCCAGCAGCTTGGCGGCTAGCGGGAGTATAGATACGCAGTATTTT; CDR3 protein: CASSLAASGSIDTQYF
D gene: TRBD1; J gene: TRBJ1-4; clone size: once; CDR3 length: 12; V gene: TRBV2; CDR3 DNA: TGTGCCAGAAGGACAGGGGGCGAAAAACTGTTTTTT; CDR3 protein: CARRTGGEKLFF
D gene: TRBD2; J gene: TRBJ2-5; clone size: -; CDR3 length: 13; V gene: TRBV6-5; CDR3 DNA: TGTGCCAGTGTAGGGAGGGCCGGGGAGACCCAGTACTTC; CDR3 protein: CASVGRAGETQYF
D gene: -; J gene: TRBJ2-3; clone size: -; CDR3 length: 14; V gene: TRBV18; CDR3 DNA: TGTGCCAGCTCAGCGACACTTAGCACAGATACGCAGTATTTT; CDR3 protein: CASSATLSTDTQYF
D gene: TRBD2; J gene: TRBJ2-2; clone size: -; CDR3 length: 15; V gene: TRBV6-5; CDR3 DNA: TGTGCCAGCAGCCAACTAGCGCGGAACACCGGGGAGCTGTTTTTT; CDR3 protein: CASSQLARNTGELFF
D gene: -; J gene: TRBJ2-1; clone size: -; CDR3 length: 15; V gene: TRBV15; CDR3 DNA: TGTGCCACCAGCCGATTCGGGGGCGGGGGCAATGAGCAGTTCTTC; CDR3 protein: CATSRFGGGGNEQFF
D gene: -; J gene: TRBJ1-4; clone size: few; CDR3 length: 13; V gene: TRBV6-5; CDR3 DNA: TGTGCCAGCAGGGACACGGCTAATGAAAAACTGTTTTTT; CDR3 protein: CASRDTANEKLFF
D gene: -; J gene: TRBJ2-1; clone size: once; CDR3 length: 10; V gene: TRBV30; CDR3 DNA: TGTGCCTGGAGTGGGCCAAAGCAGTTCTTC; CDR3 protein: CAWSGPKQFF
D gene: -; J gene: TRBJ2-2; clone size: -; CDR3 length: 13; V gene: TRBV11-2; CDR3 DNA: TGTGCCAGCAGGGAGTTCGTCACCGGGGAGCTGTTTTTT; CDR3 protein: CASREFVTGELFF
D gene: -; J gene: TRBJ1-2; clone size: -; CDR3 length: 12; V gene: TRBV5-4; CDR3 DNA: TGTGCCAGCAGAGGGGTCGAGTATGGCTACACCTTC; CDR3 protein: CASRGVEYGYTF
D gene: TRBD2; J gene: TRBJ2-7; clone size: once; CDR3 length: 13; V gene: TRBV2; CDR3 DNA: TGTGCCAGCGGGCTAGCGGGAATCTACGAGCAGTACTTC; CDR3 protein: CASGLAGIYEQYF
D gene: TRBD1; J gene: TRBJ1-1; clone size: -; CDR3 length: 16; V gene: TRBV5-1; CDR3 DNA: TGCGCCAGCAAGGGCGCAGGGGGTGGGTTGAACACTGAAGCTTTCTTT; CDR3 protein: CASKGAGGGLNTEAFF
D gene: -; J gene: TRBJ2-6; clone size: -; CDR3 length: 11; V gene: TRBV30; CDR3 DNA: TGTGCCTGGGTGCGAGCCAACGTCCTGACTTTC; CDR3 protein: CAWVRANVLTF
D gene: -; J gene: TRBJ1-2; clone size: -; CDR3 length: 15; V gene: TRBV2; CDR3 DNA: TGTGCCAGCCTTGGGACTCCGACGGGTAACTATGGCTACACCTTC; CDR3 protein: CASLGTPTGNYGYTF
D gene: TRBD1; J gene: TRBJ2-1; clone size: -; CDR3 length: 17; V gene: TRBV18; CDR3 DNA: TGTGCCAGCTCATACGCCGTTTGGACAGGGACCATGGGTGAGCAGTTCTTC; CDR3 protein: CASSYAVWTGTMGEQFF
D gene: -; J gene: TRBJ2-7; clone size: few; CDR3 length: 14; V gene: TRBV28; CDR3 DNA: TGTGCCAGCAGTTTAGTCGGGGATCTACACGAGCAGTACTTC; CDR3 protein: CASSLVGDLHEQYF
D gene: TRBD2; J gene: TRBJ2-4; clone size: -; CDR3 length: 15; V gene: TRBV5-1; CDR3 DNA: TGCGCCAGCAGCGGGACTAGCGGGGTCCCTGACATTCAGTACTTC; CDR3 protein: CASSGTSGVPDIQYF
D gene: -; J gene: TRBJ1-1; clone size: -; CDR3 length: 10; V gene: TRBV20-1; CDR3 DNA: TGCAGTGCCATCCAGGGCATTGCTTTCTTT; CDR3 protein: CSAIQGIAFF
D gene: -; J gene: TRBJ2-1; clone size: -; CDR3 length: 12; V gene: TRBV6-1; CDR3 DNA: TGTGCCAGCAGTGAAGTCCGGAATGAGCAGTTCTTC; CDR3 protein: CASSEVRNEQFF
D gene: -; J gene: TRBJ1-5; clone size: -; CDR3 length: 15; V gene: TRBV4-2; CDR3 DNA: TGTGCCAGCAGCCAAGTAATCTATAGCAATCAGCCCCAGCATTTT; CDR3 protein: CASSQVIYSNQPQHF